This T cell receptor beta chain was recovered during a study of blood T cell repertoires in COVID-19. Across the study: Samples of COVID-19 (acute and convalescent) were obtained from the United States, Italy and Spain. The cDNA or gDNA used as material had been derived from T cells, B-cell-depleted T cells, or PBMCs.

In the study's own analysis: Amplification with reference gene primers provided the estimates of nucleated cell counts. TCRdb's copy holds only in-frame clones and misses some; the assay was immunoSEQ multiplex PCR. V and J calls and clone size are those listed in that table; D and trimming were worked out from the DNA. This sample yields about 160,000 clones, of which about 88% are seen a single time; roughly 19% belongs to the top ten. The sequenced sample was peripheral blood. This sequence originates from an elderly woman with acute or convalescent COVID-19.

CDR3 DNA: TGTGCCAGCAGCTTGGGACAGGGGGCTTACACCATATATTTT. As protein: CASSLGQGAYTIYF. The chain combines TRBV27 with TRBJ1-3; 12 bases line up with TRBD1. With 6 bases clipped from V and 8 bases from J, the junction kept 5 bases outside the gene matches. Germline V gene data show CDR1 as MNHEY and CDR2 as SMNVEV (reference sequence). CDR3 size: 14 residues.